This T cell receptor (beta chain) was recorded in a study of vaccination and CD4 T cells after COVID-19. Study summary: Cells were stimulated with overlapping spike peptide pools from SARS-CoV-2, HCoV-NL63, HCoV-OC43 and HCoV-229E.

For this clonotype: Its antigen is unidentified.

The Oncomine TCR Beta short-read assay sequenced DNA from cultured CD4+ T cells. The authors extracted genomic DNA from cultured CD4+ T cells. TCRdb called the PCR reads again in MiXCR, with one record for every CDR3 protein. The data contain 7,000 to 9,000 distinct CDR3 sequences, around two fifths of them singletons. As to treatment: approximately 10-day PBMC culture with coronavirus spike peptide pools or control peptides (ViraFEST assay). Investigators obtained the unexposed donor's CD4+ T cells before the COVID-19 pandemic (2011-2018). ViraFEST sequenced TCRs after peptide-pool expansion of antigen-specific T cells. Isolation of CD4+ T cells by negative selection took place after more than 9 days of culture. V lost 5 bases to trimming and J lost 5 bases, with 7 bases between them. The CDR3 is 12 amino acids. The germline CDR1 and CDR2 sequences are KGHDR and SFDVKD.

Sequenced: CD4+ T cells from blood, cultured in vitro. This clonotype was sampled from a human donor in good health. The rearrangement uses TRBV24-1 and TRBJ2-3; D is possibly TRBD2 (5 bases). As DNA, the CDR3 is TGTGCCACCAGTGTACTAGGAGATACGCAGTATTTT. Protein product: CATSVLGDTQYF.